This is a list of T cell receptor beta chains from one sample in a study of cytomegalovirus exposure and HLA in healthy donors. Sequencing used immunoSEQ multiplex PCR; TCRdb keeps in-frame clones, though not all of them. The sample yields over 95,000 clones, more than 75% seen once. The sequenced sample consisted of PBMCs. These receptors all stem from a woman between 35 and 50 years old in good health and CMV-seropositive. Both conserved end residues are part of each CDR3. D genes are given only for firm matches. Size values are once, few and many counts, or a class for expanded clones, and some rows have none.

size: -; D: -; V: TRBV4-1; J: TRBJ1-1; DNA: TGCGCCAGCAGCCAAGGGCAGGCGATGAACACTGAAGCTTTCTTT; CDR3: CASSQGQAMNTEAFF
size: -; D: -; V: TRBV7-3; J: TRBJ1-2; DNA: TGTGCCAGCAGCCAAGGAGGTTTGGGCTACACCTTC; CDR3: CASSQGGLGYTF
size: -; D: -; V: TRBV4-2; J: TRBJ1-1; DNA: TGTGCCAGCAGCCCCCCGGGGGGGACTGAAGCTTTCTTT; CDR3: CASSPPGGTEAFF
size: -; D: TRBD1; V: TRBV4-2; J: TRBJ1-5; DNA: TGTGCCAGCAGCCAAGATAGTAGTAGGGGGCGGAATCAGCCCCAGCATTTT; CDR3: CASSQDSSRGRNQPQHF
size: -; D: TRBD1; V: TRBV18; J: TRBJ2-3; DNA: TGTGCCAGCTCACCAATAACAGGGGTTGGAGATACGCAGTATTTT; CDR3: CASSPITGVGDTQYF
size: -; D: TRBD1; V: TRBV19; J: TRBJ1-5; DNA: TGTGCCAGTAGTATACCGTTTAGGCAGGGGACAGGGCCCCAGCATTTT; CDR3: CASSIPFRQGTGPQHF
size: -; D: TRBD1; V: TRBV27; J: TRBJ1-2; DNA: TGTGCCAGCACCTCGGTCAGGGGGAACTATGGCTACACCTTC; CDR3: CASTSVRGNYGYTF
size: -; D: -; V: TRBV29-1; J: TRBJ1-2; DNA: TGCAGCGTGCCCCGGGGCAAAGGCGGGGCTGGCTACACCTTC; CDR3: CSVPRGKGGAGYTF
size: -; D: -; V: TRBV7-9; J: TRBJ2-7; DNA: TGTTCCAGCAGCGTCGACAAGGGGGACGAGCAGTACTTC; CDR3: CSSSVDKGDEQYF
size: -; D: -; V: TRBV30; J: TRBJ2-7; DNA: TGTGCCTGGAGTGTACGGACAGTTACGTACGAGCAGTACTTC; CDR3: CAWSVRTVTYEQYF
size: once; D: -; V: TRBV5-1; J: TRBJ1-1; DNA: TGCGCCAGCTCTTCCGGGGGTGGGACTGAAGCTTTCTTT; CDR3: CASSSGGGTEAFF
size: -; D: -; V: TRBV19; J: TRBJ2-5; DNA: TGTGCCAGTAGTTTGGGCCAGGGGAGTTCAGAGACCCAGTACTTC; CDR3: CASSLGQGSSETQYF
size: -; D: -; V: TRBV5-6; J: TRBJ1-6; DNA: TGTGCCAGCAGCACTGGTGGTGTTAGCCATTCACCCCTCCACTTT; CDR3: CASSTGGVSHSPLHF
size: few; D: -; V: TRBV19; J: TRBJ1-6; DNA: TGTGCCAGTAGTATGGGGAGCTCCTATAATTCACCCCTCCACTTT; CDR3: CASSMGSSYNSPLHF
size: -; D: -; V: TRBV30; J: TRBJ1-4; DNA: TGTGCCTGGAGTGCCCCAGGGCGCTGGAACGAAAAACTGTTTTTT; CDR3: CAWSAPGRWNEKLFF
size: -; D: TRBD2; V: TRBV5-1; J: TRBJ2-1; DNA: TGCGCCAGCAGCTCAATAGCGGGGGGGAACAATGAGCAGTTCTTC; CDR3: CASSSIAGGNNEQFF
size: -; D: TRBD2; V: TRBV19; J: TRBJ2-3; DNA: TGTGCCAGTAGTTTCGGGACTAGCGGGGGTTACACAGATACGCAGTATTTT; CDR3: CASSFGTSGGYTDTQYF
size: few; D: -; V: TRBV30; J: TRBJ2-1; DNA: TGTGCCTGGAGTCGCAACAGGTTGGGCTCCTACAATGAGCAGTTCTTC; CDR3: CAWSRNRLGSYNEQFF
size: -; D: -; V: TRBV7-6; J: TRBJ2-6; DNA: TGTGCCAGCAACACTGGGGCCAACGTCCTGACTTTC; CDR3: CASNTGANVLTF
size: -; D: -; V: TRBV5-1; J: TRBJ2-1; DNA: TGCGCCAGCAGCTCGGAGACGTCCTACAATGAGCAGTTCTTC; CDR3: CASSSETSYNEQFF
size: -; D: -; V: TRBV7-2; J: TRBJ2-3; DNA: TGTGCCAGCAGCTTTGGCAGGCGCACAGATACGCAGTATTTT; CDR3: CASSFGRRTDTQYF
size: once; D: -; V: TRBV7-9; J: TRBJ2-1; DNA: TGTGCCAGCAGCCAAGACTATTACAATGAGCAGTTCTTC; CDR3: CASSQDYYNEQFF
size: -; D: -; V: TRBV18; J: TRBJ1-1; DNA: TGTGCCAGCTCACCAAATTACAGGGCGGTTGAAGCTTTCTTT; CDR3: CASSPNYRAVEAFF
size: -; D: TRBD1; V: TRBV7-9; J: TRBJ2-5; DNA: TGTGCCAGCAGCCCGCATCGACAGGGGCAAGAGACCCAGTACTTC; CDR3: CASSPHRQGQETQYF
size: -; D: -; V: TRBV4-1; J: TRBJ1-3; DNA: TGCGCCAGCAGCCAACCGACAGGAAGCTCTGGAAACACCATATATTTT; CDR3: CASSQPTGSSGNTIYF
size: -; D: -; V: TRBV7-2; J: TRBJ1-3; DNA: TGTGCCAGCAGCCCCTTAGGTCCTCCGACAGCTGGAAACACCATATATTTT; CDR3: CASSPLGPPTAGNTIYF
size: -; D: -; V: TRBV5-1; J: TRBJ2-5; DNA: TGCGCCAGCAGCTTGGGACCGAGGCAGGGGCAGTACTTC; CDR3: CASSLGPRQGQYF
size: -; D: -; V: TRBV7-3; J: TRBJ2-1; DNA: TGTGCCAGCAGTGCGACAGGAAGCTCCTACAATGAGCAGTTCTTC; CDR3: CASSATGSSYNEQFF
size: -; D: TRBD1; V: TRBV30; J: TRBJ2-5; DNA: TGTGCCTGGAGTCAGGGACAGGGGGTACAAGAGACCCAGTACTTC; CDR3: CAWSQGQGVQETQYF
size: few; D: -; V: TRBV7-2; J: TRBJ2-7; DNA: TGTGCCAGCAGCTTAGGTGCAGGGGAGTACGAGCAGTACTTC; CDR3: CASSLGAGEYEQYF
size: few; D: -; V: TRBV19; J: TRBJ2-1; DNA: TGTGCCAGTAGTAGTGGGCTGAGGGCCTACAATGAGCAGTTCTTC; CDR3: CASSSGLRAYNEQFF
size: -; D: -; V: TRBV7-9; J: TRBJ2-2; DNA: TGTGCCAGCAGCTTAGGGACTGGTTACACCGGGGAGCTGTTTTTT; CDR3: CASSLGTGYTGELFF
size: few; D: -; V: TRBV4-1; J: TRBJ1-1; DNA: TGCGCCAGCAGCCAAGGGGAACGGGTGATCGGGATGAACACTGAAGCTTTCTTT; CDR3: CASSQGERVIGMNTEAFF
size: once; D: -; V: TRBV6-1; J: TRBJ1-6; DNA: TGTGCCAGTATACGGGGTTCCTCCTATAATTCACCCCTCCACTTT; CDR3: CASIRGSSYNSPLHF
size: -; D: -; V: TRBV7-9; J: TRBJ1-2; DNA: TGTGCCAGCAGCTCGCCCCCCGGCGGGGATTGGTACTATGGCTACACCTTC; CDR3: CASSSPPGGDWYYGYTF
size: -; D: TRBD1; V: TRBV2; J: TRBJ1-2; DNA: TGTGCCAGCAGTCTGGGACAGTACTATGGCTACACCTTC; CDR3: CASSLGQYYGYTF
size: -; D: -; V: TRBV6-1; J: TRBJ1-2; DNA: TGTGCCAGCCTGACACAAACCTATGGCTACACCTTC; CDR3: CASLTQTYGYTF
size: few; D: -; V: TRBV5-1; J: TRBJ2-3; DNA: TGCGCCAGCAGCTTGGAAACTTCCTCGAGTACGCAGTATTTT; CDR3: CASSLETSSSTQYF
size: -; D: -; V: TRBV5-1; J: TRBJ1-2; DNA: TGCGCCAGCAGCTTTGGGGAGGGGCGCAATGGCTACACCTTC; CDR3: CASSFGEGRNGYTF
size: -; D: -; V: TRBV19; J: TRBJ1-4; DNA: TGTGCCAGGGGCGTTGCGGGGATAAGGCTGAGGAATGAAAAACTGTTTTTT; CDR3: CARGVAGIRLRNEKLFF
size: -; D: -; V: TRBV6-5; J: TRBJ1-2; DNA: TGTGCCAGCAGTTATCGGGACACAGCAAACTATGGCTACACCTTC; CDR3: CASSYRDTANYGYTF
size: few; D: -; V: TRBV18; J: TRBJ1-2; DNA: TGTGCCAGCTCACCACCGGCAGTGCTTACTAACTATGGCTACACCTTC; CDR3: CASSPPAVLTNYGYTF
size: once; D: -; V: TRBV6-5; J: TRBJ2-2; DNA: TGTGCCAGCAGTTACACGCCTAGCGCCTCCGGGGAGCTGTTTTTT; CDR3: CASSYTPSASGELFF
size: -; D: -; V: TRBV9; J: TRBJ1-3; DNA: TGTGCCAGCAGCGGGGGACTAGGGAGTGGAAACACCATATATTTT; CDR3: CASSGGLGSGNTIYF
size: -; D: -; V: TRBV2; J: TRBJ1-1; DNA: TGTGCCACCATAATGTGGGGGGTAACTGAAGCTTTCTTT; CDR3: CATIMWGVTEAFF
size: -; D: -; V: TRBV6-1; J: TRBJ2-3; DNA: TGTGCCAGCAGCCCAGCGGGCCTCCGTGATACGCAGTATTTT; CDR3: CASSPAGLRDTQYF
size: few; D: TRBD2; V: TRBV2; J: TRBJ2-2; DNA: TGTGCCAGCAGTTGGACTAGCGGGGGCCCTAACACCGGGGAGCTGTTTTTT; CDR3: CASSWTSGGPNTGELFF
size: -; D: -; V: TRBV7-2; J: TRBJ1-1; DNA: TGTGCCAGCAGCTTAACCCCAACATTATCGAACACTGAAGCTTTCTTT; CDR3: CASSLTPTLSNTEAFF
size: -; D: -; V: TRBV7-6; J: TRBJ2-3; DNA: TGTGCCAGCAGCTCACCCCCGGGACTCCGGGAAGATACGCAGTATTTT; CDR3: CASSSPPGLREDTQYF
size: -; D: TRBD2; V: TRBV9; J: TRBJ2-3; DNA: TGTGCCAGCAGCGTAGGAGGGAAGGTAGCGGGGATCCGCACAGATACGCAGTATTTT; CDR3: CASSVGGKVAGIRTDTQYF
size: -; D: -; V: TRBV2; J: TRBJ2-5; DNA: TGTGCCAGCAGAACAGGGTTTAGCCCGGAGACCCAGTACTTC; CDR3: CASRTGFSPETQYF